The sample holds many counts of the clone carrying this TCR beta chain. The antigen remains unidentified. V lost 5 bases and J lost 4, with 15 bases in between. This CDR3 contains 14 residues. Germline V gives CDR1 SGHNT, CDR2 YYREEE (reference sequence). This entry comes from a study of T cell repertoires in cytomegalovirus infection. TCRdb reprocessed the reads with MiXCR, giving one entry per CDR3 protein. The repertoire has some 300,000 distinct CDR3 sequences, around 10% of them found once; the top ten carry more than 2.5%. Whole-study results and caveats: In two of eight donors, the top clonotype was HLA-C-restricted CMV-specific.

The specimen sequenced was PBMCs. This TCR was recovered from a human donor in good health (CMV status not recorded). Some clones in this sample may be carry-over from other donors' samples. The V and J genes are TRBV5-4 and TRBJ1-2; D remains unclear. The DNA of the CDR3 is TGTGCCAGCAGGGGAGACGAGGGCTTCTATGGCTACACCTTC. It encodes CASRGDEGFYGYTF.